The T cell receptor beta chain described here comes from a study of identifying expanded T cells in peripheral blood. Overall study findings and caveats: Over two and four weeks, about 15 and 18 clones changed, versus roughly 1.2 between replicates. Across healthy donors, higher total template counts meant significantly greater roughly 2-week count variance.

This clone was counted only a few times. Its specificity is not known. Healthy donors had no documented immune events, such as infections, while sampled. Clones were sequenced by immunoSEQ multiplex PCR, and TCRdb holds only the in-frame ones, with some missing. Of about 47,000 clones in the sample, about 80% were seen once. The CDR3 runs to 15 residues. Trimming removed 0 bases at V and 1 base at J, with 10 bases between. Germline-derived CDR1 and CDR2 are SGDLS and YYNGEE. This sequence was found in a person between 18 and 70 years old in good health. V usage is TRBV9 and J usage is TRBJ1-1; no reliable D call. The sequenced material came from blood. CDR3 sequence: CASSVGSLGNTEAFF. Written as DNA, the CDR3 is TGTGCCAGCAGCGTAGGCAGTTTGGGGAACACTGAAGCTTTCTTT. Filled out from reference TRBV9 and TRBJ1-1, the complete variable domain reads DSGVTQTPKHLITATGQRVTLRCSPRSGDLSVYWYQQSLDQGLQFLIQYYNGEERAKGNILERFSAQQFPDLHSELNLSSLELGDSALYFCASSVGSLGNTEAFFGQGTRLTVV.